This T cell receptor (beta chain) came from a study of shared clonotypes between healthy human individuals. Genomic DNA belonging to each subset was distributed in equal measure over several immunoSEQ plates. As handled by the study authors: Filtering of immunoSEQ junctional sequences could not match full-length read filtering. This table comes from immunoSEQ multiplex PCR, and its TCRdb copy is limited to in-frame clones, with some not included. D and trimming come from the DNA, and the V and J calls and clone size come from that table. The sample lists about 2 million clones; about 95% were seen once. Naive CD8 cells lacked CD45RO and underwent positive selection for CCR7, leaving out terminally differentiated effector memory CD45RA+ cells. The CDR3 is 14 amino acids. The germline V gene has CDR1 WNHNN and CDR2 SYGVQD (reference sequence). With 3 bases clipped from V and 2 bases from J, the junction kept 2 bases outside the gene matches.

Sequenced sample: naive CD8+ T cells sorted from blood. The receptor's source is a man between 18 and 29 years old in good health. The chain uses TRBV10-1 and TRBJ2-3; TRBD2 matches 7 bases. The CDR3 coding sequence is TGCGCCAGCAGTGAAGAGCGGGACACAGATACGCAGTATTTT. Translation: CASSEERDTDTQYF.